The subject of this entry is one T cell receptor (beta chain). Its antigen remains unknown. The sample belongs to a study of T cell responses to AZD1222 COVID-19 vaccine. On the study more broadly: Samples with a second dose at about 4 or about 12 weeks were pooled together. Study-wide results and limits: Only 6 or 7 individuals given AZD1222 were seropositive at baseline.

Trimming pared 3 bases from V and 0 bases from J, leaving 9 bases between. This CDR3 contains 14 residues. Germline values: CDR1 DFQATT, CDR2 SNEGSKA (reference sequence). Sequenced by immunoSEQ multiplex PCR; TCRdb stores in-frame clones only, minus some. The repertoire holds 100,000 or so clones, with roughly 89% as singletons. The chain employs TRBV20-1 and TRBJ1-5; D remains ambiguous. The sequence was collected from an adult in good health. The sample here was peripheral blood, taken on day 0 of AZD1222 vaccination. The CDR3 here is CSASSGYSNQPQHF. For the CDR3, the DNA is TGCAGTGCTAGTTCGGGGTATAGCAATCAGCCCCAGCATTTT.